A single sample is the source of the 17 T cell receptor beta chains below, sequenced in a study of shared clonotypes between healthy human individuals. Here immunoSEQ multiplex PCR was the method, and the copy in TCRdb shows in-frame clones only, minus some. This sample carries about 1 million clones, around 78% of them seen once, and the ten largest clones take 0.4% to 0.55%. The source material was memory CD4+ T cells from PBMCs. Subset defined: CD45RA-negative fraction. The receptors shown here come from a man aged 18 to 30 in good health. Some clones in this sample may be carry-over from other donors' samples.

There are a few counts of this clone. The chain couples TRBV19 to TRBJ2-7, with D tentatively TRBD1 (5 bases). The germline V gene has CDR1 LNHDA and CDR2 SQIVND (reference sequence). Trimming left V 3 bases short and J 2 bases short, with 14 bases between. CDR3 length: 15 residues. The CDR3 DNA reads TGTGCCAGTAGTATCAGTCGGCAGGGTGCCTACGAGCAGTACTTC. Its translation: CASSISRQGAYEQYF.

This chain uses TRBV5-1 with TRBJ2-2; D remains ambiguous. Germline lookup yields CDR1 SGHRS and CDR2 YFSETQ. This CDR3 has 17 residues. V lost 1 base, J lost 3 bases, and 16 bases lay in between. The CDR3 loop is CASSLREQGPYTGELFF. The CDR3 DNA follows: TGCGCCAGCAGCTTGAGGGAACAAGGGCCCTACACCGGGGAGCTGTTTTTT. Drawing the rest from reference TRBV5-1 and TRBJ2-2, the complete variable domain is KAGVTQTPRYLIKTRGQQVTLSCSPISGHRSVSWYQQTPGQGLQFLFEYFSETQRNKGNFPGRFSGRQFSNSRSEMNVSTLELGDSALYLCASSLREQGPYTGELFFGEGSRLTVL.

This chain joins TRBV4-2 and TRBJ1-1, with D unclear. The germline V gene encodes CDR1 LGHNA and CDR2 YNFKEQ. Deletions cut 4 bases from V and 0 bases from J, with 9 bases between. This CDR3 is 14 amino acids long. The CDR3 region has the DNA TGTGCCAGCAGCCGAACAGAGTTGAACACTGAAGCTTTCTTT. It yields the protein CASSRTELNTEAFF.

The CDR3 nucleotides read TGTGCCAGCAGCGTAGGGGATTTCTACAATGAGCAGTTCTTC. This sequence encodes CASSVGDFYNEQFF. The chain recombines TRBV9 with TRBJ2-1; no clear D. The CDR3 has 14 amino acids. Germline V lookup: CDR1 SGDLS, CDR2 YYNGEE. The V and J ends lost 0 bases and 3 bases respectively, with 7 bases between them.

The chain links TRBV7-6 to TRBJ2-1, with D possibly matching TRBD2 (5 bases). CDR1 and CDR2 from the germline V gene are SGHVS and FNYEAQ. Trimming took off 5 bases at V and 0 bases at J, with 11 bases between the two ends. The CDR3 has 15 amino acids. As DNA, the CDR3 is TGTGCCAGCAGCCGTAACAGCGGCTCCTACAATGAGCAGTTCTTC. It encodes CASSRNSGSYNEQFF.

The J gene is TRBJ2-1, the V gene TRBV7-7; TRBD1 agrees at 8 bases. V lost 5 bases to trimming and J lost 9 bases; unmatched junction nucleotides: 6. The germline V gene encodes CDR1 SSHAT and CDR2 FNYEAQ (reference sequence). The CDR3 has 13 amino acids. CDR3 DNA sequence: TGTGCCAGCAGCGGAGACAGGGGAAGTGAGCAGTTCTTC. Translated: CASSGDRGSEQFF.

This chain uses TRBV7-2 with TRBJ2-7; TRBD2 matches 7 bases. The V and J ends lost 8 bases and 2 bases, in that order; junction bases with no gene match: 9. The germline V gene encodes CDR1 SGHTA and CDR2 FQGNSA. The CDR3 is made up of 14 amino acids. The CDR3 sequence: CASRRGRGAYEQYF. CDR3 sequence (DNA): TGTGCCAGCCGCCGGGGCCGGGGGGCCTACGAGCAGTACTTC. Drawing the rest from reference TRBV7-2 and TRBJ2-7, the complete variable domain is GAGVSQSPSNKVTEKGKDVELRCDPISGHTALYWYRQSLGQGLEFLIYFQGNSAPDKSGLPSDRFSAERTGGSVSTLTIQRTQQEDSAVYLCASRRGRGAYEQYFGPGTRLTVT.

CDR3 coding DNA: TGTGCCAGCAGCTTAGGGCGGAGTAGCGGGAGCACAGATACGCAGTATTTT. It translates to CASSLGRSSGSTDTQYF. This chain uses TRBV7-9 with TRBJ2-3; 7 bases match TRBD2. Germline CDR1 reads SEHNR; CDR2 reads FQNEAQ (reference sequence). V trimming: 1 base; J trimming: 0 bases; junction bases outside the gene matches: 7. This CDR3 comprises 17 residues.

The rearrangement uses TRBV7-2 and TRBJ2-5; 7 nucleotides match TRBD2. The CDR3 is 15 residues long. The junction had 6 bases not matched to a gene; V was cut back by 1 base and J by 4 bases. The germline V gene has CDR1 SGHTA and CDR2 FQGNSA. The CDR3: CASSLGGRAGETQYF. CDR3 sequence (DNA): TGTGCCAGCAGCTTAGGAGGGAGGGCCGGAGAGACCCAGTACTTC.

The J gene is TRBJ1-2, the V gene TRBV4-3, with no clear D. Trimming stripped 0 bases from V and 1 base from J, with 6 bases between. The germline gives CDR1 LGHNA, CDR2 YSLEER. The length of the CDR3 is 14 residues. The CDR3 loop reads CASSQEADNYGYTF. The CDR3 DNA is TGCGCCAGCAGCCAAGAGGCGGATAACTATGGCTACACCTTC.

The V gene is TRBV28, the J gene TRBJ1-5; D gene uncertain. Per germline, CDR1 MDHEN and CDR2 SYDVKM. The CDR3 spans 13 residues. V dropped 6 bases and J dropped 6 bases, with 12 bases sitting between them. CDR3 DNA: TGTGCCAGCAGAAGATGGAAGGGTCAGCCCCAGCATTTT. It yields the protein CASRRWKGQPQHF.

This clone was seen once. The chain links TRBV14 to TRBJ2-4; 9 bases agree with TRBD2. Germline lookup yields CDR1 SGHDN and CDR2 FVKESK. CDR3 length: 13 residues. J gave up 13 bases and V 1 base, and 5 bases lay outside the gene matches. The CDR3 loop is CASSQVGAGGQYF. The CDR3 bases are TGTGCCAGCAGCCAAGTTGGAGCGGGAGGACAGTACTTC.

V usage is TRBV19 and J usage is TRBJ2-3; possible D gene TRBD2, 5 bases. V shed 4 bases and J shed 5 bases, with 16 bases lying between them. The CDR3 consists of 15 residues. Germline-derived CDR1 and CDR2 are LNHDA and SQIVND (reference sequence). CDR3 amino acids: CASSRGELGGDTQYF. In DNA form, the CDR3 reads TGTGCCAGTAGTAGGGGAGAACTAGGCGGAGATACGCAGTATTTT.

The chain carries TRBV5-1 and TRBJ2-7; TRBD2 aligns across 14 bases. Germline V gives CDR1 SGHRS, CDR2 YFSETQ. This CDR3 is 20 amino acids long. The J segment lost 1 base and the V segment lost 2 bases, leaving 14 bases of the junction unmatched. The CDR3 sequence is CASSFPYNQTSGRASYEQYF. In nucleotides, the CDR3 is TGCGCCAGCAGCTTCCCCTACAACCAGACTAGCGGGAGGGCTTCCTACGAGCAGTACTTC.

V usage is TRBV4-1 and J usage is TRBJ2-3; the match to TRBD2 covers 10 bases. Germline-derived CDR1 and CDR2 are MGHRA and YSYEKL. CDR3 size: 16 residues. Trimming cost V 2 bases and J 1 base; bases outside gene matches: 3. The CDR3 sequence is CASSQLAGEGTDTQYF. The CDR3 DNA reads TGCGCCAGCAGCCAACTAGCGGGAGAGGGCACAGATACGCAGTATTTT.

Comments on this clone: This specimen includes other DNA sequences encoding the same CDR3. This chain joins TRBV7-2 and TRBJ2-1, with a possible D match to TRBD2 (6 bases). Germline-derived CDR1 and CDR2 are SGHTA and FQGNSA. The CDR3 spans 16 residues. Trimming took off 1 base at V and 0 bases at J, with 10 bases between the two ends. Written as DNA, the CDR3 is TGTGCCAGCAGCTTAGGCGGGATTAGCTCCTACAATGAGCAGTTCTTC. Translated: CASSLGGISSYNEQFF.

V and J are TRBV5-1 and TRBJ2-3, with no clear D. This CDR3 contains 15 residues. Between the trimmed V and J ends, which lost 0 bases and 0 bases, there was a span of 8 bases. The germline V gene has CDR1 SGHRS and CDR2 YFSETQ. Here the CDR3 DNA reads TGCGCCAGCAGCTTGGGATCAATCAGCACAGATACGCAGTATTTT. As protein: CASSLGSISTDTQYF.